The 21 T cell receptor beta chains given below trace back to one sample, sequenced in a study of blood T cell repertoires in COVID-19. Generated by immunoSEQ multiplex PCR, the TCRdb table keeps only in-frame clones and is missing some. Found here are roughly 41,000 clones, just under 75% of them singletons; the top ten hold over 9.5%. The specimen was peripheral blood. The receptors here all came from an older man with COVID-19, enrolled during active disease.

This chain joins TRBV7-8 and TRBJ1-6, with 7 bases fitting TRBD1. This CDR3 contains 16 residues. The germline V gene has CDR1 SGHVS and CDR2 FQNEAQ. J gave up 10 bases and V 2 bases, and 11 bases lay outside the gene matches. Here the CDR3 DNA reads TGTGCCAGCAGCTTATCGGGTACAGGGGAAGGATCACCCCTCCACTTT. Protein: CASSLSGTGEGSPLHF. The full variable domain, with the rest looked up from reference TRBV7-8 and TRBJ1-6, is GAGVSQSPRYKVAKRGQDVALRCDPISGHVSLFWYQQALGQGPEFLTYFQNEAQLDKSGLPSDRFFAERPEGSVSTLKIQRTQQEDSAVYLCASSLSGTGEGSPLHFGNGTRLTVT.

This clone has only a few counts. This sequence joins TRBV2 and TRBJ1-3; 8 bases are shared with TRBD1. The length of the CDR3 is 15 residues. Per germline, CDR1 SNHLY and CDR2 FYNNEI. V gave up 6 bases and J gave up 4 bases; unmatched junction bases: 8. The chain's CDR3 is CASRAPTGAGNTIYF. The CDR3 DNA is TGTGCCAGCAGGGCCCCGACAGGGGCCGGAAACACCATATATTTT.

The chain couples TRBV13 to TRBJ2-7, with 9 bases matching TRBD2. The CDR3 is 16 amino acids. From germline, CDR1 is PRHDT and CDR2 FYEKMQ (reference sequence). Trimming removed 5 bases from V and 0 bases from J; junction bases left unmatched: 8. The CDR3 protein is CASSRALGLASYEQYF. CDR3 DNA sequence: TGTGCCAGCAGCCGGGCATTGGGACTAGCCTCCTACGAGCAGTACTTC.

The chain couples TRBV6-5 to TRBJ1-6; 7 nucleotides line up with TRBD1. CDR3 length equals 13 residues. V trimming: 6 bases; J trimming: 6 bases; junction bases outside the gene matches: 2. Germline CDR1 MNHEY, CDR2 SVGAGI. CDR3 in DNA: TGTGCCAGCAGGGCAGGGGGTAATTCACCCCTCCACTTT. It specifies CASRAGGNSPLHF.

The chain recombines TRBV24-1 with TRBJ2-2; TRBD1 matches at 9 bases. The J segment lost 2 bases and the V segment lost 4 bases, leaving 1 base of the junction unmatched. The CDR3 has 15 residues. Germline values: CDR1 KGHDR, CDR2 SFDVKD. Written as DNA, the CDR3 is TGTGCCACCAGTGAGACAGGGGGTAACACCGGGGAGCTGTTTTTT. Protein sequence: CATSETGGNTGELFF.

This clone turned up a few times. The chain combines TRBV10-1 with TRBJ2-7, with D maybe TRBD1 (5 bases). CDR3 size: 13 residues. Germline V gives CDR1 WNHNN, CDR2 SYGVQD (reference sequence). The V end was cut by 2 bases, the J end by 3 bases, with 8 bases between. CDR3 loop: CASSEGHYYEQYF. The CDR3 nucleotides are TGCGCCAGCAGTGAGGGACATTACTACGAGCAGTACTTC.

The chain employs TRBV19 and TRBJ2-2; 11 bases are shared with TRBD1. Trimming cost V 5 bases and J 6 bases; bases outside gene matches: 8. CDR1 and CDR2 from the germline V gene are LNHDA and SQIVND (reference sequence). The CDR3 length is 16 residues. The CDR3: CASSLGDRGISGELFF. Written as DNA, the CDR3 is TGTGCCAGTAGTTTGGGGGACAGGGGGATATCCGGGGAGCTGTTTTTT.

Of note for this clone: A read error may account for a junction end that differs from germline. V and J are TRBV6-4 and TRBJ1-5; TRBD1 might be the D (5 bases). Germline assignment: CDR1 MRHNA and CDR2 SNTAGT. The CDR3 spans 13 residues. As DNA, the CDR3 is TGTGCCAGCAGCAGCGACAGCACTCAGCCCCAGCATTTT. Encoded protein: CASSSDSTQPQHF.

This clone was counted a single time. The chain uses TRBV19 and TRBJ1-6, with D hard to call. The CDR3 consists of 15 residues. With 4 bases removed from V and 7 bases from J, the gap between germline ends came to 14 bases. Per the germline V gene, CDR1 is LNHDA and CDR2 is SQIVND (reference sequence). CDR3 DNA: TGTGCCAGTAGTACGACCGGACTTAGCAATTCACCCCTCCACTTT. Amino acid sequence: CASSTTGLSNSPLHF.

This chain connects TRBV10-3 to TRBJ1-5; TRBD1 is a possible D gene (6 bases). Germline V gives CDR1 ENHRY, CDR2 SYGVKD. The CDR3 covers 15 residues. V shed 2 bases and J shed 1 base, with 9 bases lying between them. The CDR3 loop reads CAISEGQGSNQPQHF. CDR3 in DNA: TGTGCCATCAGTGAGGGCCAGGGGAGCAATCAGCCCCAGCATTTT.

V and J are TRBV3-1 (or the pseudogene TRBV3-2) and TRBJ2-3; TRBD1 matches 11 bases. CDR3 length equals 15 residues. V lost 5 bases to trimming and J lost 3 bases; unmatched junction nucleotides: 4. The germline gives CDR1 LGHDT, CDR2 YNNKEL (reference sequence). CDR3: CASSADRGLTDTQYF. The CDR3 coding sequence is TGTGCCAGCAGCGCGGACAGGGGGCTGACAGATACGCAGTATTTT.

The chain is built from TRBV6-2 or TRBV6-3 and TRBJ2-3; D unclear. The CDR3 runs 16 residues. Per the germline V gene, CDR1 is MNHEY and CDR2 is SVGEGT. The V end lost 2 bases, the J end lost 2 bases, and 14 bases lay between the germline ends. The CDR3 DNA follows: TGTGCCAGCAGTTACCGAGGCGACGTGTCCACAGATACGCAGTATTTT. This encodes CASSYRGDVSTDTQYF.

This sequence joins TRBV6-6 and TRBJ1-6; D call uncertain. CDR1 MNHNY and CDR2 SVGAGI come from the germline V gene (reference sequence). The length of the CDR3 is 14 residues. The V gene lost 0 bases and the J gene lost 8 bases, with 8 bases spanning the gap. In nucleotides, the CDR3 is TGTGCCAGCAGTTACTCTCCAGATTATTCACCCCTCCACTTT. Its protein is CASSYSPDYSPLHF.

The chain employs TRBV5-1 and TRBJ2-1; 9 positions match TRBD2. CDR3 length: 15 amino acids. Germline V gene data show CDR1 as SGHRS and CDR2 as YFSETQ. The J segment lost 3 bases and the V segment lost 4 bases, leaving 5 bases of the junction unmatched. DNA of the CDR3: TGCGCCAGCAGCGCCGGGACTAGCAGCTACAATGAGCAGTTCTTC. Translating it yields CASSAGTSSYNEQFF.

This chain joins TRBV6-5 and TRBJ1-4, with D possibly being TRBD1 (6 bases). This CDR3 is built from 14 residues. CDR1 and CDR2 (germline): MNHEY, SVGAGI. V dropped 6 bases and J dropped 3 bases, with 11 bases sitting between them. The CDR3 bases are TGTGCCAGCAGCCCCACAGGGTCTAATGAAAAACTGTTTTTT. Its translation is CASSPTGSNEKLFF.

The chain joins TRBV21-1 to TRBJ2-1; TRBD2 is taken as the D call from the table, unchecked against the DNA. TRBV21-1 constitutes a pseudogene. CDR3 size: 15 residues. This CDR3 reads CASSNPGLGHNEQFF. CDR3 nucleotide sequence: TGTGCCAGCAGCAACCCGGGACTAGGACACAATGAGCAGTTCTTC.

The chain has TRBV6-2 or TRBV6-3 and TRBJ2-3; 11 bases agree with TRBD2. Germline V gives CDR1 MNHEY, CDR2 SVGEGT. J lost 3 bases, V lost 6 bases, and 14 bases had no gene match. The CDR3 covers 18 residues. The CDR3 protein is CASSLDKRTSGSTDTQYF. The CDR3 region has the DNA TGTGCCAGCAGCCTCGATAAACGCACTAGCGGGAGTACAGATACGCAGTATTTT.

The gene calls are TRBV6-5 and TRBJ1-2; 11 bases are a match to TRBD1. J lost 7 bases, V lost 6 bases, and 7 bases had no gene match. The V gene's germline CDR1 is MNHEY and CDR2 SVGAGI. The length of the CDR3 is 14 residues. The DNA for the CDR3 is TGTGCCAGCAGACCCGGGACAGGGGGTTCTGGCTACACCTTC. It is translated as CASRPGTGGSGYTF.

The chain carries TRBV3-1 (or the pseudogene TRBV3-2) and TRBJ2-5; possible D gene TRBD2, 6 bases. The germline CDR1 and CDR2 sequences are LGHDT and YNNKEL (reference sequence). This CDR3 region has 15 residues. Trimming shortened V by 0 bases and J by 1 base, and 9 bases separated the two germline ends. CDR3 loop: CASSQDRGFQETQYF. The CDR3 coding sequence is TGTGCCAGCAGCCAAGATCGGGGGTTCCAAGAGACCCAGTACTTC.

The CDR3 DNA reads TGTGCCGGCCGACAGGGGGAAAACTATGGCTACACCTTC. It specifies CAGRQGENYGYTF. J is TRBJ1-2 and V is TRBV19; 9 nucleotides line up with TRBD1. Per germline, CDR1 LNHDA and CDR2 SQIVND (reference sequence). The CDR3 sequence is 13 residues long. Trimming took 11 bases from V and 2 from J; bases not matched to a gene: 6.

The chain joins TRBV11-2 to TRBJ2-7; weak D call: TRBD2 (5 bases). Germline lookup yields CDR1 SGHAT and CDR2 FQNNGV. The CDR3 totals 15 residues. V lost 5 bases, J lost 7 bases, and 21 bases lay in between. CDR3 residues: CASSTVGQRYGEQYF. CDR3 DNA: TGTGCCAGCAGCACCGTCGGGCAGCGGTACGGTGAGCAGTACTTC.